Listed below are T cell receptor beta chains from one sample, sequenced in a study of tumor-infiltrating lymphocytes in localized non-small cell lung cancer. Some clones are missing from TCRdb's copy, which holds only in-frame ones; the method was immunoSEQ multiplex PCR. The sample shows about 8,900 clones, 55% to 75% of them seen only once. Sequencing was carried out using uninvolved lung tissue not adjacent to the tumor. Receptors were obtained from a human donor with non-small cell lung cancer. Each CDR3 is given with its conserved first and last residue. D genes are given only for firm matches. Only part of the rows carry a size: once, few, many, or a class if the clone is expanded.

clone size: -; J gene: TRBJ2-1; V gene: TRBV4-3; D gene: -; CDR3 DNA: TGCGCCAGCAGCCATAATCCCCAAACAAACGAGCAGTTCTTC; CDR3 protein: CASSHNPQTNEQFF
clone size: -; J gene: TRBJ2-2; V gene: TRBV4-1; D gene: TRBD1; CDR3 DNA: TGCGCCAGCAGCCAAACGGGACAGGCGAACACCGGGGAGCTGTTTTTT; CDR3 protein: CASSQTGQANTGELFF
clone size: -; J gene: TRBJ1-2; V gene: TRBV4-3; D gene: -; CDR3 DNA: TGCGCCAGCAGCCAAGATACGGGGCGGATCTACTATGGCTACACCTTC; CDR3 protein: CASSQDTGRIYYGYTF
clone size: -; J gene: TRBJ1-2; V gene: TRBV28; D gene: TRBD1; CDR3 DNA: TGTGCCAGCACCACCGGACAGGGCTATGGCTACACCTTC; CDR3 protein: CASTTGQGYGYTF
clone size: -; J gene: TRBJ2-7; V gene: TRBV7-2; D gene: -; CDR3 DNA: TGTGCCAGCAGTAGAGACCAACACGAGCAGTACTTC; CDR3 protein: CASSRDQHEQYF
clone size: -; J gene: TRBJ1-2; V gene: TRBV27; D gene: TRBD1; CDR3 DNA: TGTGCCAGCAGTTTATACAGGGGGCTTCGGGATGGCTACACCTTC; CDR3 protein: CASSLYRGLRDGYTF
clone size: -; J gene: TRBJ2-7; V gene: TRBV4-2; D gene: TRBD1; CDR3 DNA: TGTGCCAGCAGCCACCCCCGGACAGGGCTACTTTCCTACGAGCAGTACTTC; CDR3 protein: CASSHPRTGLLSYEQYF
clone size: -; J gene: TRBJ2-3; V gene: TRBV5-6; D gene: TRBD2; CDR3 DNA: TGTGCCAGCAGCTTTCAAAGGACTAGCGGGAGGTCAGATACGCAGTATTTT; CDR3 protein: CASSFQRTSGRSDTQYF
clone size: -; J gene: TRBJ2-7; V gene: TRBV6-1; D gene: -; CDR3 DNA: TGTGCCAGCAGTAACCAGGGGTACCACGAGCAGTACTTC; CDR3 protein: CASSNQGYHEQYF
clone size: few; J gene: TRBJ2-3; V gene: TRBV19; D gene: -; CDR3 DNA: TGTGCCAGTAGTATCCCGAGGGGATCCACAGATACGCAGTATTTT; CDR3 protein: CASSIPRGSTDTQYF
clone size: -; J gene: TRBJ2-1; V gene: TRBV4-3; D gene: -; CDR3 DNA: TGCGCCAGCAGCCAGGACGGCGCTAGTAGGTCGTATCAGTTCTTC; CDR3 protein: CASSQDGASRSYQFF
clone size: -; J gene: TRBJ2-5; V gene: TRBV20-1; D gene: -; CDR3 DNA: TGCAGTGCAGATCGGGAGACCCAGTACTTC; CDR3 protein: CSADRETQYF
clone size: -; J gene: TRBJ2-7; V gene: TRBV23-1; D gene: TRBD2; CDR3 DNA: TGCGCCAGCTTCCAACTAGCGGCACCTAGCGAGCAGTACTTC; CDR3 protein: CASFQLAAPSEQYF
clone size: -; J gene: TRBJ1-1; V gene: TRBV30; D gene: -; CDR3 DNA: TGTGCCTGGAGTGTAAGAGGGGGGACTGAAGCTTTCTTT; CDR3 protein: CAWSVRGGTEAFF
clone size: once; J gene: TRBJ2-1; V gene: TRBV7-2; D gene: TRBD2; CDR3 DNA: TGTGCCAGCAGCTCCGGGACTAGTCATTCAGAGCAGTTCTTC; CDR3 protein: CASSSGTSHSEQFF